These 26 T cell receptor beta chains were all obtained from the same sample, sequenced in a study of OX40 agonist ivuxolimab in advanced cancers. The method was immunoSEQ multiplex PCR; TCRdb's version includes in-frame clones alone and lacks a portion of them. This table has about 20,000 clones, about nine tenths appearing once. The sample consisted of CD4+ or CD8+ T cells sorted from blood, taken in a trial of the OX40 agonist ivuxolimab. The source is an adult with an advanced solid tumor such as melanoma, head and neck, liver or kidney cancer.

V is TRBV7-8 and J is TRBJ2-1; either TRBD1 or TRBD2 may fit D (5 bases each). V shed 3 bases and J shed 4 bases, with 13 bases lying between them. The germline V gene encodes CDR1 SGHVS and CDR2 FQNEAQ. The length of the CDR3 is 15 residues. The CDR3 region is CASSLPPGPYNEQFF. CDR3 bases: TGTGCCAGCAGCTTGCCGCCGGGACCTTACAATGAGCAGTTCTTC.

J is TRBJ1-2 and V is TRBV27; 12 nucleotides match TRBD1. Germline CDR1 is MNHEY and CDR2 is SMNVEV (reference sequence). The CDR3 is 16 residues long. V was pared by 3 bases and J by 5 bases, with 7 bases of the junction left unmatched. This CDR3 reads CASSFRDRGPWYGYTF. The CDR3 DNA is TGTGCCAGCAGTTTCCGGGACAGGGGGCCATGGTATGGCTACACCTTC.

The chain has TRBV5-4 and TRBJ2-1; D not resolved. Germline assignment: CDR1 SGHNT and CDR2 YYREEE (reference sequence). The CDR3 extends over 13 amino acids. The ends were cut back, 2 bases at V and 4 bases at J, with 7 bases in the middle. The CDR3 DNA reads TGTGCCAGCAGCTTTTTTCAGTACAATGAGCAGTTCTTC. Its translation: CASSFFQYNEQFF.

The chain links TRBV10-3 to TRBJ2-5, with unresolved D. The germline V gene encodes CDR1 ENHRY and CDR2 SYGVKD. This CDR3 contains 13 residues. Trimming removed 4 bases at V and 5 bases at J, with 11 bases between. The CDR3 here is CAISGPRLETQYF. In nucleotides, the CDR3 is TGTGCCATCAGTGGACCGCGGTTGGAGACCCAGTACTTC.

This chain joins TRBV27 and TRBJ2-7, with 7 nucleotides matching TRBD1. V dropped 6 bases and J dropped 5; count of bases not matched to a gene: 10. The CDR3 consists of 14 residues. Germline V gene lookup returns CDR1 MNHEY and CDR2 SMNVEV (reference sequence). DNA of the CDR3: TGTGCCAGCAGCCGGGACAGCAATACTGACGAGCAGTACTTC. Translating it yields CASSRDSNTDEQYF.

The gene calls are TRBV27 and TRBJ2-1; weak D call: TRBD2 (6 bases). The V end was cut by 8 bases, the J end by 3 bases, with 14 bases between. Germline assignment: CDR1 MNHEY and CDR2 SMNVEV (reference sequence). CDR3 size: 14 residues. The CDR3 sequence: CASGIGGSYNEQFF. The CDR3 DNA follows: TGTGCCAGCGGGATCGGGGGAAGCTACAATGAGCAGTTCTTC.

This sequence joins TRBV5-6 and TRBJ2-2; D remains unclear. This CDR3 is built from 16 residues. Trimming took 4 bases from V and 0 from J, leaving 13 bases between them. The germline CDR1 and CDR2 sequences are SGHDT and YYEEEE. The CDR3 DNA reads TGTGCCAGCAGCCTCAAGGGATTCGCGAACACCGGGGAGCTGTTTTTT. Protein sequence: CASSLKGFANTGELFF.

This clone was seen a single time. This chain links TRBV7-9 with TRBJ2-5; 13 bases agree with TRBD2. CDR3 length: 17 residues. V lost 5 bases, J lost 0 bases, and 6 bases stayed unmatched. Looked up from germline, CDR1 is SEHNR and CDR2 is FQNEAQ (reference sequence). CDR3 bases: TGTGCCAGCAGCCCACGGACTAGCGGGGGCAACCAAGAGACCCAGTACTTC. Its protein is CASSPRTSGGNQETQYF.

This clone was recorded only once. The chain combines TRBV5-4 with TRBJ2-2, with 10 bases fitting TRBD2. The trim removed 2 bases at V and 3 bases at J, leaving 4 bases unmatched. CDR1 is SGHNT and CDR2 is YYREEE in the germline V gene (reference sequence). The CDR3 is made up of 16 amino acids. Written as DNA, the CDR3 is TGTGCCAGCAGCTTTCCAAGCGGGGGGGACACCGGGGAGCTGTTTTTT. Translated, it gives CASSFPSGGDTGELFF.

The CDR3 sequence: CASSPRRTGTDTQYF. CDR3 DNA sequence: TGTGCCAGCAGCCCTCGTAGGACAGGGACAGATACGCAGTATTTT. The chain is built from TRBV7-9 and TRBJ2-3, with 8 nucleotides matching TRBD1. Germline V gives CDR1 SEHNR, CDR2 FQNEAQ (reference sequence). V lost 5 bases to trimming and J lost 3 bases; unmatched junction nucleotides: 7. The CDR3 is made up of 15 amino acids.

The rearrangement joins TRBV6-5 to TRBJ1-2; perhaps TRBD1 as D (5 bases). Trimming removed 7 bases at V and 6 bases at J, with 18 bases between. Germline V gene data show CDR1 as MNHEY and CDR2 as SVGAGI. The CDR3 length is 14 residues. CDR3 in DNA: TGTGCCAGCAAGGGATATAGGCAGGGTCATGGCTACACCTTC. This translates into CASKGYRQGHGYTF.

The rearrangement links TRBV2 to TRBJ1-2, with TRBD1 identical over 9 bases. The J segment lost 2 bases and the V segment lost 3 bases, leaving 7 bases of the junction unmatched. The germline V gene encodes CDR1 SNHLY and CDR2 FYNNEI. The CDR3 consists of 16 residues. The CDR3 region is CASSELDRGQNYGYTF. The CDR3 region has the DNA TGTGCCAGCAGTGAGCTGGACAGGGGACAAAACTATGGCTACACCTTC. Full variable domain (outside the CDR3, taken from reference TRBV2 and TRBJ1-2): EPEVTQTPSHQVTQMGQEVILRCVPISNHLYFYWYRQILGQKVEFLVSFYNNEISEKSEIFDDQFSVERPDGSNFTLKIRSTKLEDSAMYFCASSELDRGQNYGYTFGSGTRLTVV.

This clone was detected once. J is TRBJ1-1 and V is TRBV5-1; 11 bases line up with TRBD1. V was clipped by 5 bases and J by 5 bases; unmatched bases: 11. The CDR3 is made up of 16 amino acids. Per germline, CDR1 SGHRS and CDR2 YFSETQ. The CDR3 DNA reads TGCGCCAGCAGGGATCCGGGACAGGGGGTTTATACTGAAGCTTTCTTT. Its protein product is CASRDPGQGVYTEAFF.

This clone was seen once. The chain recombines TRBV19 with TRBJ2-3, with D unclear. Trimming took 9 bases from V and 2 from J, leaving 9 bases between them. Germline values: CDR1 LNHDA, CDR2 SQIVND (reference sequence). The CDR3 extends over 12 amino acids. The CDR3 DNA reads TGTGCCAGCGGAGCCTACACAGATACGCAGTATTTT. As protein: CASGAYTDTQYF.

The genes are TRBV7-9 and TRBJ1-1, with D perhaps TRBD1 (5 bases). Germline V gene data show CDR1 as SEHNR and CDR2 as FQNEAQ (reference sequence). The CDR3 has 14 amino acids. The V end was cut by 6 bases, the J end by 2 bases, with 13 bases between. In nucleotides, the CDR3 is TGTGCCAGCAGGCAACTCAGGGTTAACACTGAAGCTTTCTTT. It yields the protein CASRQLRVNTEAFF.

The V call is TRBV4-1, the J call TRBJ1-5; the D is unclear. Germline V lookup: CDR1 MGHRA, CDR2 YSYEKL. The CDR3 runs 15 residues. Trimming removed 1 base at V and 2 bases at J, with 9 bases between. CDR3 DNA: TGCGCCAGCAGCCAAGTTCAAGAACGCAATCAGCCCCAGCATTTT. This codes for CASSQVQERNQPQHF.

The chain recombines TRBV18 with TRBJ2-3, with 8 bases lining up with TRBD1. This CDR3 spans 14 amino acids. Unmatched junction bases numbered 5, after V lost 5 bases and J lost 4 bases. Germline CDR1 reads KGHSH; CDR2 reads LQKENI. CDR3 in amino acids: CASSETGAADTQYF. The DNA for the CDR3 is TGTGCCAGCTCAGAGACAGGGGCAGCAGATACGCAGTATTTT.

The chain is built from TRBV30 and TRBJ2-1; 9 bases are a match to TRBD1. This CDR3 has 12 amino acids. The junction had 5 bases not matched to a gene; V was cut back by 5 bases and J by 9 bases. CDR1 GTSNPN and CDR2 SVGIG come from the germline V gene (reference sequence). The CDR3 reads CAWGQGFTEQFF. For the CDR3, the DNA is TGTGCCTGGGGACAGGGGTTCACTGAGCAGTTCTTC.

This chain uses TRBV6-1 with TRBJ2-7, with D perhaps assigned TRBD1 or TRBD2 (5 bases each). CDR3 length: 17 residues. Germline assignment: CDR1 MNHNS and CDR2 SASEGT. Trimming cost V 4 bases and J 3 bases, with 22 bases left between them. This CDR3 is CASSAAATGTSLYEQYF. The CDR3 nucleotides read TGTGCCAGCAGTGCGGCCGCGACGGGGACGAGTCTCTACGAGCAGTACTTC.

CDR3 DNA: TGTGCCAGCAGCTTCTGGGGGGGCACTGAAGCTTTCTTT. Its translation is CASSFWGGTEAFF. The chain uses TRBV11-2 and TRBJ1-1; D may be TRBD1 (5 bases). The germline CDR1 and CDR2 sequences are SGHAT and FQNNGV. Trimming pared 3 bases from V and 4 bases from J, leaving 9 bases between. The CDR3 loop spans 13 amino acids.

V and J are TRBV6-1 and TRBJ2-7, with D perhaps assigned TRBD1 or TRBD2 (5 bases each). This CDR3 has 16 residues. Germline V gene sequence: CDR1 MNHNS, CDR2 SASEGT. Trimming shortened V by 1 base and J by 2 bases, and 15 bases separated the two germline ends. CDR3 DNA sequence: TGTGCCAGCAGTGAAGTCGGGACGGCTATAACCTACGAGCAGTACTTC. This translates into CASSEVGTAITYEQYF.

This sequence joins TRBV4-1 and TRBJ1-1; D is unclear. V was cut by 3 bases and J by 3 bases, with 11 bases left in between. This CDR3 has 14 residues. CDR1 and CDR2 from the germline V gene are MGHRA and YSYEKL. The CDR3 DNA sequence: TGCGCCAGCAGCCAGCGGCTGTTTGACACTGAAGCTTTCTTT. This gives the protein CASSQRLFDTEAFF.

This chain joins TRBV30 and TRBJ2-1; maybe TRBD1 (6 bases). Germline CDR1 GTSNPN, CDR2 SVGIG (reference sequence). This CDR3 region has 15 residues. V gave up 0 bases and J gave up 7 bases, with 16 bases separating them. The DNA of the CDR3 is TGTGCCTGGAGTGTATGGCAGGGGTCGGGGAATGAGCAGTTCTTC. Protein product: CAWSVWQGSGNEQFF. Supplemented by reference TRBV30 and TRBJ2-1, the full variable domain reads SQTIHQWPATLVQPVGSPLSLECTVEGTSNPNLYWYRQAAGRGLQLLFYSVGIGQISSEVPQNLSASRPQDRQFILSSKKLLLSDSGFYLCAWSVWQGSGNEQFFGPGTRLTVL.

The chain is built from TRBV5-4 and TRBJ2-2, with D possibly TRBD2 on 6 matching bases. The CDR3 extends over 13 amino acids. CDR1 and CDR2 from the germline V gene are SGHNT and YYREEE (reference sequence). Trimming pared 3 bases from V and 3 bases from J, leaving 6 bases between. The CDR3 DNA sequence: TGTGCCAGCAGCTCGGGGGACACCGGGGAGCTGTTTTTT. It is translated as CASSSGDTGELFF.

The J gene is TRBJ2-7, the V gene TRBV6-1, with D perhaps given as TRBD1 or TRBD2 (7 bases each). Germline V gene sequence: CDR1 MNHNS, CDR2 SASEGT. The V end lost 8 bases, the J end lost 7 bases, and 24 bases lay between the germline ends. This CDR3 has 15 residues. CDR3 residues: CASEVTGNSGWEQYF. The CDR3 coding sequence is TGTGCCAGCGAGGTGACAGGGAATAGCGGGTGGGAGCAGTACTTC.

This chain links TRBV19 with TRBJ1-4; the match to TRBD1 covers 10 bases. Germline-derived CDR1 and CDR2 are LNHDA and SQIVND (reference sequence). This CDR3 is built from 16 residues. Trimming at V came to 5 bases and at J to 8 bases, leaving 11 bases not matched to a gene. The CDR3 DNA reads TGTGCCAGTAGTCCAAGCCCGGGGACAGGGGAAGAAAAACTGTTTTTT. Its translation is CASSPSPGTGEEKLFF.